This T cell receptor beta chain was recorded in a study of cytomegalovirus exposure and HLA in healthy donors. TCRdb's copy holds only in-frame clones and misses some; the assay was immunoSEQ multiplex PCR. The sample contains about 43,000 clones, about 93% of which appear only once. V trimming: 5 bases; J trimming: 0 bases; junction bases outside the gene matches: 3. The germline V gene has CDR1 SEHNR and CDR2 FQNEAQ (reference sequence). There are 15 residues in the CDR3. The chain combines TRBV7-9 with TRBJ2-1; 8 bases align to TRBD1. This TCR derives from a man younger than 35 in good health and CMV-seronegative. The sequenced sample was PBMCs. CDR3 sequence: CASSPGQGSYNEQFF. The CDR3 DNA is TGTGCCAGCAGCCCCGGACAGGGCTCCTACAATGAGCAGTTCTTC.